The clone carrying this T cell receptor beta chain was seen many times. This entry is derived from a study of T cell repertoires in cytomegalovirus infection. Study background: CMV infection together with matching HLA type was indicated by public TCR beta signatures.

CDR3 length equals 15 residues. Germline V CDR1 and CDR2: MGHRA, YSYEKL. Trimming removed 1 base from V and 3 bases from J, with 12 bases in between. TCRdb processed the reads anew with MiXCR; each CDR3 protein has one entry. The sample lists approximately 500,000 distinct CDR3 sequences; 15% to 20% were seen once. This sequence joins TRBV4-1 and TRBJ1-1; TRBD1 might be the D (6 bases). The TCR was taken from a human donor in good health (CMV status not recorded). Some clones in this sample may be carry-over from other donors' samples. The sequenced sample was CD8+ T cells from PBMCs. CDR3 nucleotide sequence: TGCGCCAGCAGCCAAGGGGACAAATCTTACACTGAAGCTTTCTTT. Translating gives CASSQGDKSYTEAFF.